This TCR beta chain was recorded in a study of T cell repertoires in cytomegalovirus infection. This clonotype was seen just once. A much larger clone is a single base away; this may be a read error. In TCRdb, the reads were re-called with MiXCR into one record per CDR3 protein. The profile shows 200,000 to 300,000 distinct CDR3 sequences, over 9% of them singletons. The CDR3 loop spans 14 amino acids. Trimming took off 5 bases at V and 4 bases at J, with 15 bases between the two ends. CDR1 and CDR2 from the germline V gene are SGHAT and FQDESV (reference sequence). This chain links TRBV11-1 with TRBJ2-7; no clear D. Sequenced sample: PBMCs. The source is a human donor in good health (CMV status not recorded). Some clones in this sample may be carry-over from other donors' samples. The CDR3 protein is CASSHKGPGYEQYF. The CDR3 nucleotides are TGTGCCAGCAGCCACAAGGGCCCCGGATACGAGCAGTACTTC.